This T cell receptor beta chain was identified during a study of T cell responses to AZD1222 COVID-19 vaccine. General study findings and limits: There were vaccine-associated CD4 TCRs across spike, dominant at 160-218 and 743-854. The donor cohort was predominantly white British with a female majority, and clonal diversity may have been underestimated. Nearly half of the spike-specific TCRs reportedly recognize variant regions that carry no mutations. Repertoires in all cases were sampled only once the peak T cell response had passed.

Between the trimmed V and J ends, which lost 1 base and 0 bases, there was a span of 3 bases. Germline loops: CDR1 SGHVS, CDR2 FQNEAQ. The CDR3 spans 13 residues. The data were produced by immunoSEQ multiplex PCR, yet TCRdb's version contains in-frame clones alone and is incomplete. The sample yields over 70,000 clones, around 85% seen once. With respect to this clone: As yet, its antigen is unknown.

This TCR was sampled from an adult in good health. V gene TRBV7-8 combines with J gene TRBJ1-1; D remains ambiguous. The sequencing used peripheral blood, collected on day 0 of AZD1222 vaccination. Here the CDR3 DNA reads TGTGCCAGCAGCTTAGTTGTGAACACTGAAGCTTTCTTT. The encoded protein is CASSLVVNTEAFF. The full variable domain, rest sourced from reference TRBV7-8 and TRBJ1-1, is GAGVSQSPRYKVAKRGQDVALRCDPISGHVSLFWYQQALGQGPEFLTYFQNEAQLDKSGLPSDRFFAERPEGSVSTLKIQRTQQEDSAVYLCASSLVVNTEAFFGQGTRLTVV.